This passage covers 3 T cell receptor beta chains from one sample sequenced in a study of CDR3 diversity in severe acne. Each CDR3 protein is one row after TCRdb ran MiXCR on the PCR reads. The sample consists of some 90,000 distinct CDR3 sequences, 45% to 50% of them appearing once. Sequencing was performed on blood. These receptors all come from a male donor with severe acne vulgaris.

This clonotype was picked up a small number of times. J is TRBJ1-5 and V is TRBV4-1; no clear D. Trimming removed 1 base at V and 2 bases at J, with 6 bases between. CDR1 is MGHRA, CDR2 YSYEKL, per germline. The CDR3 has 14 residues. The CDR3 coding sequence is TGCGCCAGCAGCCAAGTTACAGGCAATCAGCCCCAGCATTTT. Protein: CASSQVTGNQPQHF.

About this clonotype: At one boundary the junction diverges from the germline segment, which might be a read error. The chain employs TRBV7-7 and TRBJ2-7, with D perhaps matching TRBD2 (6 bases). The CDR3 runs to 13 residues. Germline lookup yields CDR1 SSHAT and CDR2 FNYEAQ (reference sequence). The CDR3 is CASSPGRLYAQHF. The CDR3 DNA reads as TGTGCTAGCAGCCCAGGGAGGCTCTACGCGCAGCATTTC.

As to this clonotype: One end of the junction is discordant with germline, which a read error may explain. The chain couples TRBV10-3 to TRBJ1-6, with 9 bases identical to TRBD1. CDR3 length equals 14 residues. Germline V gives CDR1 ENHRY, CDR2 SYGVKD. DNA of the CDR3: TGTGCCAGCAGTTTTAGGACAGGGGTGACACCCCTCCACTTT. Protein: CASSFRTGVTPLHF.